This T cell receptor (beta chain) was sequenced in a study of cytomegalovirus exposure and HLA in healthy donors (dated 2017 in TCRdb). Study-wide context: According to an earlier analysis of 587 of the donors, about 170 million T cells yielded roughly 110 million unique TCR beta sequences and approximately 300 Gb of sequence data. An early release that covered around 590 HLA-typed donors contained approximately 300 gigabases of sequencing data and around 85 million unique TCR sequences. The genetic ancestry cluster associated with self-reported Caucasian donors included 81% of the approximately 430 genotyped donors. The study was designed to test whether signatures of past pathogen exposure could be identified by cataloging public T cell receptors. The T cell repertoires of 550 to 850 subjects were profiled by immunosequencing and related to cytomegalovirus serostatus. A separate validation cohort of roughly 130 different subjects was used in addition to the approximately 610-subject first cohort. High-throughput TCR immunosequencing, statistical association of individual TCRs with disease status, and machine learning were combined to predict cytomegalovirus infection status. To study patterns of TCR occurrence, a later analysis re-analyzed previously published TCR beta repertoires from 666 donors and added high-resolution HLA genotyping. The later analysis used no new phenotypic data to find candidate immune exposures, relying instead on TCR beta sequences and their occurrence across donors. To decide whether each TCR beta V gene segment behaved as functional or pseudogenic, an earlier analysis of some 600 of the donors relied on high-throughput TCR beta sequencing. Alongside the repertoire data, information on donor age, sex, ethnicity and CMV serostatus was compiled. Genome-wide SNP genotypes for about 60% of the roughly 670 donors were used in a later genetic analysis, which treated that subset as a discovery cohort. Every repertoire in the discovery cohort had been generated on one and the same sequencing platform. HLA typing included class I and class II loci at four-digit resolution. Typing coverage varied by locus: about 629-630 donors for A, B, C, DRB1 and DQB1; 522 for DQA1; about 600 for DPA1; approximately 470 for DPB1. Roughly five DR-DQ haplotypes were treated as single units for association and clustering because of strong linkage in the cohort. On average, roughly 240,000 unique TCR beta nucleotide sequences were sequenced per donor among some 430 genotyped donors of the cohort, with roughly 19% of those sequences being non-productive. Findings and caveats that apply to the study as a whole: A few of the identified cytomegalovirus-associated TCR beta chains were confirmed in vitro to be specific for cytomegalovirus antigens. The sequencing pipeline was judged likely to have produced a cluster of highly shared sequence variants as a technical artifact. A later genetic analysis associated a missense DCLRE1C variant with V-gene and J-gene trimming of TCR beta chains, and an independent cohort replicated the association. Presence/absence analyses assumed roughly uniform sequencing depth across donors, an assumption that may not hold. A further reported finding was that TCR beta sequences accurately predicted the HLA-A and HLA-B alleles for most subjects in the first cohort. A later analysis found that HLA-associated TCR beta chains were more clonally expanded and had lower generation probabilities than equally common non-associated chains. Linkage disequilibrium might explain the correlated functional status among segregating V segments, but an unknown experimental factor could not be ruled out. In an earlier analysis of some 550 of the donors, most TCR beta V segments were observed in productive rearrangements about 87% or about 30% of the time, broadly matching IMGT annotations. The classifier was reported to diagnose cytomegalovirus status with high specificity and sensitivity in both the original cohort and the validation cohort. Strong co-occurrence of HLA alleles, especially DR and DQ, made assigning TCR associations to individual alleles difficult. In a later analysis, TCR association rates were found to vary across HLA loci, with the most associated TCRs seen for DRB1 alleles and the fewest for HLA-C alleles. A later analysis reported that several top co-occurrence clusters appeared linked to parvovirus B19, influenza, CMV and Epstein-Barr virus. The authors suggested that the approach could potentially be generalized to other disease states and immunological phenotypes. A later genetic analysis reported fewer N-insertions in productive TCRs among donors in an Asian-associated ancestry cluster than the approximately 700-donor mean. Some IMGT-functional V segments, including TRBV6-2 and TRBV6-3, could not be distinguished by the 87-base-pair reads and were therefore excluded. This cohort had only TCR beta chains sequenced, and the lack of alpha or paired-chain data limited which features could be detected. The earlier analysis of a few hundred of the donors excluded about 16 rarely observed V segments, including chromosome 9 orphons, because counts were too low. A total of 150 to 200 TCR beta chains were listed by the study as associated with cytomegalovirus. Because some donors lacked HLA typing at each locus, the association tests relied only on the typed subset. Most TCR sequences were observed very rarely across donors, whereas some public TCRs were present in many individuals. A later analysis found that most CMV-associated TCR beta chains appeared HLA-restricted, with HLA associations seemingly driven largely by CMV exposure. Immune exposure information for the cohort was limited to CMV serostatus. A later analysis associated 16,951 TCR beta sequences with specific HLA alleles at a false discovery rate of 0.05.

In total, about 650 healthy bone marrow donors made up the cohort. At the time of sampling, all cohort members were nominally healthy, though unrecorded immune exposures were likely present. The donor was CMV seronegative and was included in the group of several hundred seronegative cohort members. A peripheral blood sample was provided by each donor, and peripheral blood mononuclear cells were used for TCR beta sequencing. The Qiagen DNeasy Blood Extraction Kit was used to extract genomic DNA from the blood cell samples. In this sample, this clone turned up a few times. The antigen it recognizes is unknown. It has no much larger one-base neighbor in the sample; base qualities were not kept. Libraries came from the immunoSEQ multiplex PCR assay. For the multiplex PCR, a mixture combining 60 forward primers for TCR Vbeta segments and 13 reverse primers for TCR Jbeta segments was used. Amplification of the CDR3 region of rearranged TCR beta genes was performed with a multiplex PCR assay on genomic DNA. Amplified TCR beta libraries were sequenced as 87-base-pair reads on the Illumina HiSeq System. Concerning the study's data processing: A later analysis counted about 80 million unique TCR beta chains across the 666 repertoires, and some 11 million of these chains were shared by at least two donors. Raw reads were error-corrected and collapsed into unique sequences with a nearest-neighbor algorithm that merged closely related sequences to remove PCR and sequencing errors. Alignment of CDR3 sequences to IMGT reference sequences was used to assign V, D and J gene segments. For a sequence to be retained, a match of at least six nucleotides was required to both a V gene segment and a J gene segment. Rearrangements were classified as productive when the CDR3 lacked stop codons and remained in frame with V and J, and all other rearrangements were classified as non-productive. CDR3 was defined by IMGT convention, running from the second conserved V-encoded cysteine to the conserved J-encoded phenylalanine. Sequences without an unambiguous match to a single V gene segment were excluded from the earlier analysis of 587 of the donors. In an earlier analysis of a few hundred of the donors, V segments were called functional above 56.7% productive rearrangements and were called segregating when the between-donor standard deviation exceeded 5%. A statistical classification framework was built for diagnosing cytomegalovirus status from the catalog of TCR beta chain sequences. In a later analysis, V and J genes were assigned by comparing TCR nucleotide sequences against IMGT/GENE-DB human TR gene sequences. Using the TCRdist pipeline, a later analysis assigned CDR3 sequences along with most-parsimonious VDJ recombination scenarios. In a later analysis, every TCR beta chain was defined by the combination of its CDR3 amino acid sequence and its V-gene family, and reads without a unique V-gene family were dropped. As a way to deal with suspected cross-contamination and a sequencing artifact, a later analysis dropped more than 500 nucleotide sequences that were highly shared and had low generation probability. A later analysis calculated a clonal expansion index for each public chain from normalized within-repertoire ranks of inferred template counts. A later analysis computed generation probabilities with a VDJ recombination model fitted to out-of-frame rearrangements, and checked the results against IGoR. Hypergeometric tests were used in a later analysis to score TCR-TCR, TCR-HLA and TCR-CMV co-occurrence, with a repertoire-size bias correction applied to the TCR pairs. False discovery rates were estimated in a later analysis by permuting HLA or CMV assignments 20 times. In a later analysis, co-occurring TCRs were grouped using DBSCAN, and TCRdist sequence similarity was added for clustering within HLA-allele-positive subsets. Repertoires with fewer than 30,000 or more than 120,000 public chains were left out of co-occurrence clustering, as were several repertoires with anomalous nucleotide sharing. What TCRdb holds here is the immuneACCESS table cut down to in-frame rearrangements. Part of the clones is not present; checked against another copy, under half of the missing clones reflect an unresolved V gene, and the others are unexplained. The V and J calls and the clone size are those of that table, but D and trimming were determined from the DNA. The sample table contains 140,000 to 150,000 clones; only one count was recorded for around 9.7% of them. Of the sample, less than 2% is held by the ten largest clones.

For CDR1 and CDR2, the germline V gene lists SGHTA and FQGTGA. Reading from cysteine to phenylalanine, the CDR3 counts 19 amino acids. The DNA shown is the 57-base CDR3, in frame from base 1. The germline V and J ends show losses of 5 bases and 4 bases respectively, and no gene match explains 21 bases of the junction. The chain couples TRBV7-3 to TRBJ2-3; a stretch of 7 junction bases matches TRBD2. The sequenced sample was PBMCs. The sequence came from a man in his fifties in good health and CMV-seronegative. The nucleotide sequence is TGTGCCAGCAGCCCGAGGGCGTTGTTGCGGGAGATTTCAGCAGATACGCAGTATTTT. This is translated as CASSPRALLREISADTQYF.